The sequence of this T cell receptor beta chain was determined in a study of healthy donors' naive CD4 and CD8 T cells. Whole-study context: Donors spanned ages 20-25, 40-50 and 60-70 years, half female. Study observations and caveats: The study did not address homeostatic proliferation effects in naive T cells. About 13% of CD4/CD8 propensity variance appeared explained by V, J and CDR3 charge.

Worth noting for this clonotype: Its target is unknown.

A linear amplification protocol produced the TCR libraries from 500 ng of total RNA. MiXCR was run by TCRdb on the reads, yielding one entry per CDR3 protein. The sample has 200,000 or so distinct CDR3 sequences, about 76% seen once. CDR3 length equals 13 residues. Germline CDR1 reads LNHDA; CDR2 reads SQIVND (reference sequence). Trimming stripped 4 bases from V and 1 base from J, with 7 bases between. Sample: naive CD4+ and CD8+ T cells sorted from blood, pooled from several donors. V gene TRBV19 combines with J gene TRBJ1-1; unclear D gene. The TCR originated in a pool of human donors in good health; the sample pools cells from several healthy donors. Here the CDR3 reads CASSSIGNTEAFF. CDR3 sequence (DNA): TGTGCCAGTAGTAGCATCGGGAACACTGAAGCTTTCTTT. Supplemented by reference TRBV19 and TRBJ1-1, the full variable domain reads DGGITQSPKYLFRKEGQNVTLSCEQNLNHDAMYWYRQDPGQGLRLIYYSQIVNDFQKGDIAEGYSVSREKKESFPLTVTSAQKNPTAFYLCASSSIGNTEAFFGQGTRLTVV.